This T cell receptor (beta chain) was obtained from a study of blood T cells in healthy people across ages. A second PCR, run for about 6 to 11 cycles, used a sample-barcoded 5' primer plus a J-beta primer mix. A 12-random-nucleotide template-switch adaptor tagged each cDNA molecule. TCRdb itself ran the 5' RACE reads through MiXCR, one entry per CDR3 protein. The sample holds 1.8 million or so distinct CDR3 sequences, about 39% seen once. A remark on this clonotype: Its specificity is not known.

The CDR3 has 17 residues. Germline-derived CDR1 and CDR2 are SGDLS and YYNGEE. Trimming removed 4 bases at V and 0 bases at J, with 19 bases between. Overall study results and limits: Greater diversity and more naive CD4+ cells were seen in long-lived donors than in aged donors. Unknown donor CMV status possibly confounded expanded clonotype changes.

The draw of peripheral blood yielded about 10 milliliters from each donor. Sequencing was performed on blood. The chain couples TRBV9 to TRBJ1-2, with D hard to call. The TCR sequence derives from a human donor in good health. CDR3 loop: CASSPVVHYSSNYGYTF. CDR3 nucleotide sequence: TGTGCCAGCAGCCCCGTAGTTCACTACTCATCTAACTATGGCTACACCTTC.